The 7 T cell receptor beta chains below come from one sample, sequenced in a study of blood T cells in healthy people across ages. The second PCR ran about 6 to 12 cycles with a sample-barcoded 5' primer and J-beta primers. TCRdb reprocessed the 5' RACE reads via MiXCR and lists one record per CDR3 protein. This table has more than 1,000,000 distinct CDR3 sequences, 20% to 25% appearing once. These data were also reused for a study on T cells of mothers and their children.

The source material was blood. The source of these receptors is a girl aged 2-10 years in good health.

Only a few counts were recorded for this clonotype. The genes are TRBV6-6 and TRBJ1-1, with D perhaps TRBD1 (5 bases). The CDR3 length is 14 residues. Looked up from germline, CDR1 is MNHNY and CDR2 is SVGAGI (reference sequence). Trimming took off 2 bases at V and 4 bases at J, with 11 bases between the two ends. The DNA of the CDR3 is TGTGCCAGCAGTTACCGAGGGGACGGCACTGAAGCTTTCTTT. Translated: CASSYRGDGTEAFF.

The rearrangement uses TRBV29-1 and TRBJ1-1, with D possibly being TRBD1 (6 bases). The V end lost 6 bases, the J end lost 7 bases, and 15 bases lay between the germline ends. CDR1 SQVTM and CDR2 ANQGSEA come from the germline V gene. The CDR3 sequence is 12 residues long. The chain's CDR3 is CSVTGGANEAFF. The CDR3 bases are TGCAGCGTGACGGGGGGCGCGAATGAAGCTTTCTTT.

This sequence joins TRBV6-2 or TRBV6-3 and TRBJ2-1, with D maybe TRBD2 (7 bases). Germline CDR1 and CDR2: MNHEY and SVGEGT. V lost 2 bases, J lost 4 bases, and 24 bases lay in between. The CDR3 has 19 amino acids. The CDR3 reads CASSYGSFGRAGTYNEQFF. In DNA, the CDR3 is TGTGCCAGCAGTTACGGTTCCTTCGGGCGAGCGGGGACATACAATGAGCAGTTCTTC.

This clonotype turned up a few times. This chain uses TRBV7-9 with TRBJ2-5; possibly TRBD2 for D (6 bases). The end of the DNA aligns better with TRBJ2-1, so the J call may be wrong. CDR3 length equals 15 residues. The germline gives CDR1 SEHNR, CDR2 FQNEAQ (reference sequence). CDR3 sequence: CASSLTRELYNEQFF. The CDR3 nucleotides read TGTGCCAGCAGCTTAACTCGGGAGCTATACAATGAGCAGTTCTTC.

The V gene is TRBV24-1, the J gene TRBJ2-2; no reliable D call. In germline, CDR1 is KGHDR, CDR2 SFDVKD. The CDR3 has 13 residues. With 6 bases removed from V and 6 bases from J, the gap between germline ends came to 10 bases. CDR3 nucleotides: TGTGCCACCAGTCCCCGCCGCCCCGGGGAGCTGTTTTTT. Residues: CATSPRRPGELFF.

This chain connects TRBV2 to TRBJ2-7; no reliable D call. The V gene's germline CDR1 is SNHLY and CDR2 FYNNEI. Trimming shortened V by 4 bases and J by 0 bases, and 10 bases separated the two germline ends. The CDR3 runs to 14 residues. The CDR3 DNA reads TGTGCCAGCAGTGGAGCCCTGCGCTCCTACGAGCAGTACTTC. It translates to CASSGALRSYEQYF.

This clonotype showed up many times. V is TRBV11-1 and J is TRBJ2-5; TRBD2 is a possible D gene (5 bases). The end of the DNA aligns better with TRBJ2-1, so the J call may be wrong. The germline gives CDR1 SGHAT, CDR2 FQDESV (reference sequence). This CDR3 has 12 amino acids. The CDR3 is CASSFDGGEQFF. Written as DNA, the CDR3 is TGTGCCAGCAGCTTCGATGGAGGTGAGCAGTTCTTC.